The subject of this entry is one TCR beta chain. This entry comes from a study of CD8 T cells in Susac syndrome. Roughly 0.45 to 1 ug RNA was reverse transcribed with random hexamers. TCRdb redid the calling of the immunoSEQ multiplex PCR reads with MiXCR, one entry per CDR3 protein. The sample carries approximately 190,000 distinct CDR3 sequences, 90% to 95% recorded once. Per germline, CDR1 MNHEY and CDR2 SMNVEV (reference sequence). CDR3 size: 14 residues. Losses at the gene ends were 7 bases for V and 6 bases for J; bases not matched to a gene: 10. The receptor was derived from a human donor in good health. This rearrangement joins TRBV27 to TRBJ2-7, with 9 bases matching TRBD1. Material for sequencing was CD4+ T cells from PBMCs. In DNA form, the CDR3 reads TGTGCCAGCAAGGTACAGGGGGCGCTAGTCGAGCAGTACTTC. The encoded protein is CASKVQGALVEQYF.